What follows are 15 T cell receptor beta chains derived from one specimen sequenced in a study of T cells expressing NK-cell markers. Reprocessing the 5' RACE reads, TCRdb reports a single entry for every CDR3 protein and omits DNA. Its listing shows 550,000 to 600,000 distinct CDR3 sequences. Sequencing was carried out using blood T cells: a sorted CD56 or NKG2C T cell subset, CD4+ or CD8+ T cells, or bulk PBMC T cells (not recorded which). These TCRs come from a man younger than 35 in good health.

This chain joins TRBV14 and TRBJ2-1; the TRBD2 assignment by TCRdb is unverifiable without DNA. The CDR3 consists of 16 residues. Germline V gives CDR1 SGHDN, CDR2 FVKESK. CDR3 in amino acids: CASSPGLAGSLLEQFF.

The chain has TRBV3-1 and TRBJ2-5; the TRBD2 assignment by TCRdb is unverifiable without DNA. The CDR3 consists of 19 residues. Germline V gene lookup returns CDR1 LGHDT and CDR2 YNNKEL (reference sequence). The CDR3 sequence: CASSQDLGGGPFLQETQYF.

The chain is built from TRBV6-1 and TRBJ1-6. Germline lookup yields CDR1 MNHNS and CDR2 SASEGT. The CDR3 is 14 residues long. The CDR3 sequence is CASSRGTRGSPLHF.

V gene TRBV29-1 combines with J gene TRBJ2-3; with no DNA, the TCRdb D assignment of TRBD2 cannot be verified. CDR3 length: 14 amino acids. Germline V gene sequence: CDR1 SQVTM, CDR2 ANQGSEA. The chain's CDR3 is CSVEVEGVGATQYF.

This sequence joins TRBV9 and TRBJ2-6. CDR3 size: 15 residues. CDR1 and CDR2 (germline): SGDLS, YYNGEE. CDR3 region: CASSASDSGANVLTF.

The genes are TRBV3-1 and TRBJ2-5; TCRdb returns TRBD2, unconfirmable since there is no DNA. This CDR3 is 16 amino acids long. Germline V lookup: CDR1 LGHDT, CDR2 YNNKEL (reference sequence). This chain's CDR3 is CASSHPSGGSQETQYF.

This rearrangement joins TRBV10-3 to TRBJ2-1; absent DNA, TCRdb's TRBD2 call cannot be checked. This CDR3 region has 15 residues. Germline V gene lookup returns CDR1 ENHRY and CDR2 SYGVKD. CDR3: CAINAGEDSYNEQFF.

The CDR3 sequence: CATSDSSRIAGTDTQYF. The chain carries TRBV24-1 and TRBJ2-3; checking the TCRdb D call of TRBD2 is not possible without DNA. Germline V CDR1 and CDR2: KGHDR, SFDVKD. This CDR3 contains 17 residues.

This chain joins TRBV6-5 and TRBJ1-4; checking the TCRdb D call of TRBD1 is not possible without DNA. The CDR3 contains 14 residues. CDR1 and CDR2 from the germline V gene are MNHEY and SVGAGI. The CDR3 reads CASGSGTEDEKLFF.

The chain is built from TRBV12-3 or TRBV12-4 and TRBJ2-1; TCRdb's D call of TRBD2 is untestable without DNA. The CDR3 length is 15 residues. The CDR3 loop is CASRLLAGNRYEQFF.

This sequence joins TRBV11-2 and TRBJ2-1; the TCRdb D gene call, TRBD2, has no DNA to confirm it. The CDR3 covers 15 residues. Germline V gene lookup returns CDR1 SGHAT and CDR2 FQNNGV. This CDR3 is CASSSSSGRANEQFF.

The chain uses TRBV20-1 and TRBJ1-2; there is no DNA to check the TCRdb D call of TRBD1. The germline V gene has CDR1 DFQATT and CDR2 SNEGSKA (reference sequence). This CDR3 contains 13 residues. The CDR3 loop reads CSAPDDRYYGYTF.

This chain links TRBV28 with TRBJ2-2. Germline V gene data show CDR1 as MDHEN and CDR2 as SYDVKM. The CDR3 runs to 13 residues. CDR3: CASRNKNTGELFF. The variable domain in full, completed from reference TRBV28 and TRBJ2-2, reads DVKVTQSSRYLVKRTGEKVFLECVQDMDHENMFWYRQDPGLGLRLIYFSYDVKMKEKGDIPEGYSVSREKKERFSLILESASTNQTSMYLCASRNKNTGELFFGEGSRLTVL.

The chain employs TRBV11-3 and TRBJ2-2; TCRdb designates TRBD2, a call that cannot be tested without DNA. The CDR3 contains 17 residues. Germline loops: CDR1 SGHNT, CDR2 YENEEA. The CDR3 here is CASSAQPAGGFTGELFF.

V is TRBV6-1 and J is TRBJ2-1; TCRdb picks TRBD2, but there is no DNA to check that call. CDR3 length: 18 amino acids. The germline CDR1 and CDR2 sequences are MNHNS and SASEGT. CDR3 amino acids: CASSAGTSGGSSYNEQFF.